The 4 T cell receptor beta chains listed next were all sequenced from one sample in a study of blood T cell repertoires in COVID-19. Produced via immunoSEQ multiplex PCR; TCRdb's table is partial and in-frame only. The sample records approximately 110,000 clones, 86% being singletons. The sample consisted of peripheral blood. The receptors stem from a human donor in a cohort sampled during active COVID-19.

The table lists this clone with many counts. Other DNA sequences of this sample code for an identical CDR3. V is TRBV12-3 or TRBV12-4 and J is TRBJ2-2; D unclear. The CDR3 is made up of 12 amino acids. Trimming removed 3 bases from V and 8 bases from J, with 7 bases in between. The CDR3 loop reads CASSFYPGELFF. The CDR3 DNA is TGTGCCAGCAGTTTTTATCCGGGGGAGCTGTTTTTT.

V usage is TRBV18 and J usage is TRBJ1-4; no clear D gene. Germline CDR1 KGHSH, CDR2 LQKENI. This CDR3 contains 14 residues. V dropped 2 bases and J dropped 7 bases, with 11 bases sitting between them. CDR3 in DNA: TGTGCCAGCTCACCAACGGCAGAGGGTGAAAAACTGTTTTTT. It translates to CASSPTAEGEKLFF.

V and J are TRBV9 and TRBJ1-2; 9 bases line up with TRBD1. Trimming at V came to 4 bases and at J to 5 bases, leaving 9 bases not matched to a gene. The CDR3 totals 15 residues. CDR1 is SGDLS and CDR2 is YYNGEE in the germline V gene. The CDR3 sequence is CASSTLTGGDYGYTF. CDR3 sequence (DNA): TGTGCCAGCAGCACCTTGACAGGGGGGGATTATGGCTACACCTTC.

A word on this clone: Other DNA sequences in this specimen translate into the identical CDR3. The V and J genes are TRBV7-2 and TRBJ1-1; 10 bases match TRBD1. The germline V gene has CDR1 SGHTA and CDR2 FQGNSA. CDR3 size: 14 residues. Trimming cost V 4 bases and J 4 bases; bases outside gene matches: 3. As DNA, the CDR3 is TGTGCCAGCAGCTCCCGGACAGGGGGCACTGAAGCTTTCTTT. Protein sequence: CASSSRTGGTEAFF.